This T cell receptor (beta chain) was recorded in a study of T cell changes during pregnancy in multiple sclerosis. Only in-frame clones appear in the TCRdb table, and some are missing; sequencing was by immunoSEQ multiplex PCR. The table has approximately 100,000 clones, about 89% seen once; the top ten hold 3.5%. The CDR3 covers 15 residues. Trimming cost V 8 bases and J 6 bases; bases outside gene matches: 11. Germline V gene sequence: CDR1 MNHEY, CDR2 SVGAGI. J is TRBJ2-1 and V is TRBV6-5, with 9 positions matching TRBD1. The sequencing here drew on peripheral blood, taken after pregnancy. This sequence originates from a female donor with multiple sclerosis, enrolled in a pregnancy study. The CDR3 bases are TGTGCCAGCGGACGAGGGACAGGGAGGTCCAATGAGCAGTTCTTC. Protein sequence: CASGRGTGRSNEQFF.